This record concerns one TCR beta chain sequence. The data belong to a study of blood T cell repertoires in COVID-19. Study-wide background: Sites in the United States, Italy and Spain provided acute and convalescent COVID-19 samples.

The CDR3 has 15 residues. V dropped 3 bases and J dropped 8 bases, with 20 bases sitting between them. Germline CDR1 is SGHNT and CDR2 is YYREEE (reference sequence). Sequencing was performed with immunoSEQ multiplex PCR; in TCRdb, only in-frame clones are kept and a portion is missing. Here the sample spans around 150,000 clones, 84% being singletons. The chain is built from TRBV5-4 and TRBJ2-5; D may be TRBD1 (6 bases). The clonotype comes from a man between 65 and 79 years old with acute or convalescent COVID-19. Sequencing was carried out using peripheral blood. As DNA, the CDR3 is TGTGCCAGCAGCTACATGCCAGGGGCGCGAGACACCCAGTACTTC. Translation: CASSYMPGARDTQYF. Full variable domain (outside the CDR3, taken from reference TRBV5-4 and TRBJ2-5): ETGVTQSPTHLIKTRGQQVTLRCSSQSGHNTVSWYQQALGQGPQFIFQYYREEENGRGNFPPRFSGLQFPNYSSELNVNALELDDSALYLCASSYMPGARDTQYFGPGTRLLVL.